Given below is one T cell receptor beta chain in context. These data are taken from a study of T cells in Graves' hyperthyroidism and ophthalmopathy. The CDR3 totals 16 residues. Deletions cut 2 bases from V and 1 base from J, with 12 bases between. The germline V gene has CDR1 MNHEY and CDR2 SVGEGT. Authors of the study amplified TCR beta CDR3 regions from RNA transcripts. First-round RT-PCR targeting the TCR CDR3 was performed with the HTBI primer set. Each CDR3 protein is one row after TCRdb ran MiXCR on the multiplex PCR reads. The top ten hold less than 9% of the sample, which has nearly 600,000 distinct CDR3 sequences, around 14% seen once.

This clonotype originated in a woman aged 18-29 years with Graves' ophthalmopathy. J is TRBJ2-4 and V is TRBV6-2 or TRBV6-3; a possible D gene is TRBD2 (6 bases). Sequencing was carried out using blood. DNA of the CDR3: TGTGCCAGCAGTTACAGAGGACTATCGGCCAAAAACATTCAGTACTTC. Its protein product is CASSYRGLSAKNIQYF.